The 19 T cell receptor beta chains in this list originate from one sample, sequenced in a study of PD-1 blockade in classical Hodgkin lymphoma. Here immunoSEQ multiplex PCR was the method, and the copy in TCRdb shows in-frame clones only, minus some. The sample contains 41,000 or so clones, approximately 83% of which appear only once. After autologous stem cell transplantation all patients relapsed, and prior brentuximab vedotin exposure differed between cohorts. Specimen: peripheral blood mononuclear cells (PBMCs), collected at baseline. Receptors originate from a human donor with classical Hodgkin lymphoma.

CDR3 in amino acids: CASQNFRADTQYF. The CDR3 nucleotides read TGTGCCAGTCAGAACTTCCGGGCAGATACGCAGTATTTT. V usage is TRBV27 and J usage is TRBJ2-3; the D is unclear. In germline, CDR1 is MNHEY, CDR2 SMNVEV (reference sequence). Between the trimmed V and J ends, which lost 9 bases and 4 bases, there was a span of 14 bases. This CDR3 has 13 amino acids.

This chain joins TRBV18 and TRBJ2-7; D could derive from TRBD1 or TRBD2 (5 bases each). The CDR3 consists of 14 residues. V lost 3 bases and J lost 6, with 15 bases in between. CDR1 KGHSH and CDR2 LQKENI come from the germline V gene. The CDR3: CASSPMGERVEQYF. In DNA form, the CDR3 reads TGTGCCAGCTCACCTATGGGGGAACGGGTCGAGCAGTACTTC. The whole variable domain, filled in from reference TRBV18 and TRBJ2-7, reads NAGVMQNPRHLVRRRGQEARLRCSPMKGHSHVYWYRQLPEEGLKFMVYLQKENIIDESGMPKERFSAEFPKEGPSILRIQQVVRGDSAAYFCASSPMGERVEQYFGPGTRLTVT.

The gene calls are TRBV5-4 and TRBJ2-7, with D possibly TRBD2 on 6 matching bases. Germline CDR1 is SGHNT and CDR2 is YYREEE (reference sequence). The CDR3 runs to 16 residues. V lost 0 bases to trimming and J lost 1 base, with 14 bases between them. The CDR3 DNA reads as TGTGCCAGCAGCTTGGATGGGGGACTCGGGTCCTACGAGCAGTACTTC. Amino acids: CASSLDGGLGSYEQYF.

For this clone: Other DNA sequences in this specimen translate into the identical CDR3. This chain uses TRBV28 with TRBJ2-3; D may correspond to TRBD1 or TRBD2 (5 bases each). The germline V gene encodes CDR1 MDHEN and CDR2 SYDVKM. This CDR3 has 14 residues. V was pared by 5 bases and J by 2 bases, with 11 bases between. The DNA for the CDR3 is TGTGCCAGCAGTCTCGGGACCTACACAGATACGCAGTATTTT. This codes for CASSLGTYTDTQYF.

The rearrangement links TRBV18 to TRBJ2-1; the match to TRBD2 covers 11 bases. This CDR3 is 16 amino acids long. CDR1 is KGHSH, CDR2 LQKENI, per germline. The V gene end was trimmed by 3 bases and the J gene end by 9 bases; junction bases not matched to a gene: 10. The CDR3 DNA is TGTGCCAGCTCACCGCAGACTAGCGGGATGCTAGTTGAGCAGTTCTTC. Its translation is CASSPQTSGMLVEQFF.

This clone was counted only a few times. Written as DNA, the CDR3 is TGTGCCAGCAGCTTAGCGGTACTGGGACTAGCCAAAAACATTCAGTACTTC. It yields the protein CASSLAVLGLAKNIQYF. The V gene is TRBV11-2, the J gene TRBJ2-4; possibly TRBD2 for D (6 bases). CDR3 length: 17 amino acids. Trimming took off 1 base at V and 0 bases at J, with 13 bases between the two ends. In germline, CDR1 is SGHAT, CDR2 FQNNGV.

The rearrangement links TRBV6-6 to TRBJ2-3, with TRBD1 as a possible D gene (5 bases). Trimming shortened V by 4 bases and J by 9 bases, and 8 bases separated the two germline ends. There are 11 residues in the CDR3. The germline V gene has CDR1 MNHNY and CDR2 SVGAGI (reference sequence). The CDR3 DNA follows: TGTGCCAGCAGTTCTGGACAAACGCAGTATTTT. Amino acid sequence: CASSSGQTQYF.

This clone has more than one count but fewer than ten. One end of the junction fails to match germline, which may point to a read error. The rearrangement uses TRBV7-9 and TRBJ2-7; D is perhaps TRBD2 (6 bases). Looked up from germline, CDR1 is SEHNR and CDR2 is FQNEAQ (reference sequence). The CDR3 spans 12 residues. CDR3 residues: CGTSPHSGEQYF. In nucleotides, the CDR3 is TGCGGGACCTCTCCCCATAGCGGCGAGCAGTACTTC.

For this clone: Compared with germline, one end of the junction differs, possibly owing to a read error. This chain connects TRBV30 to TRBJ1-5, with D possibly being TRBD1 (5 bases). Germline CDR1 reads GTSNPN; CDR2 reads SVGIG (reference sequence). This CDR3 is 13 amino acids long. For the CDR3, the DNA is TGTGCCTGGACGGGGGTCAGCAATCAGTCCCAGCATTTT. Translated: CAWTGVSNQSQHF.

The rearrangement uses TRBV7-2 and TRBJ2-7, with 10 bases identical to TRBD2. Looked up from germline, CDR1 is SGHTA and CDR2 is FQGNSA. The V segment lost 2 bases and the J segment 0 bases; nucleotides outside the gene matches: 13. The CDR3 runs to 19 residues. The CDR3 nucleotides are TGTGCCAGCAGCTTAAGCAGGGCTCGGGCTAGCGGGAGCTCCTACGAGCAGTACTTC. This sequence encodes CASSLSRARASGSSYEQYF.

The chain couples TRBV6-5 to TRBJ2-3; no reliable D call. With 0 bases removed from V and 1 base from J, the gap between germline ends came to 8 bases. This CDR3 contains 15 residues. Germline CDR1 is MNHEY and CDR2 is SVGAGI. CDR3 protein: CASSYSPRGTDTQYF. For the CDR3, the DNA is TGTGCCAGCAGTTACTCGCCCCGGGGCACAGATACGCAGTATTTT.

The table lists this clone with many counts. V and J are TRBV19 and TRBJ1-1; TRBD1 is a possible D gene (6 bases). Germline loops: CDR1 LNHDA, CDR2 SQIVND (reference sequence). The CDR3 has 16 amino acids. V gave up 6 bases and J gave up 0 bases, with 17 bases separating them. The CDR3 loop is CASSPIPGHLNTEAFF. CDR3 DNA sequence: TGTGCCAGTAGCCCGATACCGGGACACCTGAACACTGAAGCTTTCTTT.

This clone was observed once. The chain combines TRBV9 with TRBJ1-2; TRBD1 matches at 8 bases. V dropped 3 bases and J dropped 2; count of bases not matched to a gene: 6. CDR1 and CDR2 from the germline V gene are SGDLS and YYNGEE. This CDR3 spans 15 amino acids. In nucleotides, the CDR3 is TGTGCCAGCAGCGCCCGGACAGGGAACAACTATGGCTACACCTTC. This translates into CASSARTGNNYGYTF. Using reference TRBV9 and TRBJ1-2 for the parts outside the CDR3, the full variable domain is DSGVTQTPKHLITATGQRVTLRCSPRSGDLSVYWYQQSLDQGLQFLIQYYNGEERAKGNILERFSAQQFPDLHSELNLSSLELGDSALYFCASSARTGNNYGYTFGSGTRLTVV.

This clone showed up just once. The J gene is TRBJ2-7, the V gene TRBV19; 7 bases are shared with TRBD1. Unmatched junction bases numbered 2, after V lost 1 base and J lost 2 bases. Germline-derived CDR1 and CDR2 are LNHDA and SQIVND (reference sequence). The CDR3 is 14 amino acids. CDR3 DNA: TGTGCCAGTAGTATAGGACAGGGAACCTACGAGCAGTACTTC. Translated, it gives CASSIGQGTYEQYF.

This chain connects TRBV15 to TRBJ2-1; D not certain. The V and J ends lost 4 bases and 6 bases respectively, with 10 bases between them. This CDR3 has 13 amino acids. Germline V gene lookup returns CDR1 LNHNV and CDR2 YYDKDF (reference sequence). The CDR3 region has the DNA TGTGCCACCAGCAAGACCCTGGGCAATGAGCAGTTCTTC. It yields the protein CATSKTLGNEQFF.

This chain links TRBV11-2 with TRBJ2-7; 10 bases line up with TRBD2. J gave up 6 bases and V 0 bases, and 8 bases lay outside the gene matches. The CDR3 runs 16 residues. Germline-derived CDR1 and CDR2 are SGHAT and FQNNGV. DNA for the CDR3: TGTGCCAGCAGCTTAGATCTAGCGGGAGTAGCGAGCGAGCAGTACTTC. Residues: CASSLDLAGVASEQYF.

The V call is TRBV2, the J call TRBJ1-1, with no clear D. CDR1 and CDR2 (germline): SNHLY, FYNNEI. The CDR3 has 13 amino acids. The V gene lost 6 bases and the J gene lost 4 bases, with 12 bases spanning the gap. The CDR3 region is CASRDLLGTEAFF. DNA for the CDR3: TGTGCCAGCAGAGACCTTTTGGGCACTGAAGCTTTCTTT.

By share of the sample, this clone is medium-sized. The genes are TRBV6-1 and TRBJ1-1, with TRBD1 matching 7 bases. CDR1 is MNHNS and CDR2 is SASEGT in the germline V gene. V was clipped by 3 bases and J by 5 bases; unmatched bases: 6. The CDR3 extends over 14 amino acids. The CDR3 sequence is CASSDSTGLTEAFF. The CDR3 DNA reads as TGTGCCAGCAGTGATTCGACAGGGCTGACTGAAGCTTTCTTT.

This clone was found once. The chain links TRBV28 to TRBJ2-3; a possible D gene is TRBD2 (6 bases). This CDR3 comprises 20 residues. V was clipped by 3 bases and J by 5 bases, with 30 bases between them. From germline, CDR1 is MDHEN and CDR2 SYDVKM. This CDR3 is CASSFPPKSHLLRELDTQYF. In nucleotides, the CDR3 is TGTGCCAGCAGTTTTCCCCCAAAAAGCCATCTCTTACGGGAGTTAGATACGCAGTATTTT.